This T cell receptor beta chain stems from a study of tumor-infiltrating lymphocytes in primary liver carcinoma. Study in general: Patients, male and female, were 30 to 69 years old. Whole-study findings and limits: About 8-25% of top clones, no more, were shared by all five regions. Tumor region pairs shared more overlap than did tumor-adjacent and tumor-blood pairs.

A remark on this clonotype: What it binds is not known.

Co-extracting RNA and DNA was done with roughly 17-31 mg of unsorted bulk tissue as input. Chronic HBV infection was present, with no prior treatment. With 500 ng total RNA as template and a constant-region primer, TCR beta cDNA was made. Amplification in three nested multiplex PCR rounds with slightly modified ARM-PCR gave rise to TCR beta libraries. MiXCR, applied by TCRdb to the multiplex PCR reads, yields one record per CDR3 protein. Counted here are tens of thousands of distinct CDR3 sequences, over 60% occurring once; the ten biggest clones make up approximately 37%. This TCR was recovered from a man aged 40-50 years with primary liver carcinoma and hepatitis B virus infection. Sequencing was performed on liver tumor tissue from sampling region 4. The subset here: tumor region T4, right-lateral pole.

The CDR3 bases are TGTGCCAGCAACCGAGGTATGGCAGGGGTCTTCACCGAAGCTTTCTTT. It is translated as CASNRGMAGVFTEAFF. The chain couples TRBV11-2 to TRBJ1-1; tentative D call: TRBD1 (6 bases). CDR1 is SGHAT, CDR2 FQNNGV, per germline. The CDR3 sequence is 16 residues long. The ends were cut back, 7 bases at V and 8 bases at J, with 26 bases in the middle.